This entry lists 28 T cell receptor beta chains sequenced from one sample in a study of T-cell memory formation after mild COVID-19. TCRdb reprocessed the 5' RACE reads via MiXCR and lists one record per CDR3 protein. The table lists 290,000 or so distinct CDR3 sequences, approximately 19% of them singletons, with 20% to 25% in the top ten. Sequencing was done on a sample of PBMCs or a T cell subset sorted from them (not recorded which). These receptors came from a man aged 18 to 35 who had mild COVID-19 (a few samples of this study predate the infection). Cell type and time point are not known.

The CDR3 DNA sequence: TGTGCCAGCAGTTCTTTTCCCCCCTCTGGGGCCAACGTCCTGACTTTC. It codes for CASSSFPPSGANVLTF. The rearrangement joins TRBV7-2 to TRBJ2-6; D is ambiguous. The CDR3 totals 16 residues. Trimming removed 6 bases at V and 0 bases at J, with 12 bases between. Germline V gene data show CDR1 as SGHTA and CDR2 as FQGNSA. The whole variable domain, filled in from reference TRBV7-2 and TRBJ2-6, reads GAGVSQSPSNKVTEKGKDVELRCDPISGHTALYWYRQSLGQGLEFLIYFQGNSAPDKSGLPSDRFSAERTGGSVSTLTIQRTQQEDSAVYLCASSSFPPSGANVLTFGAGSRLTVL.

This chain connects TRBV4-1 to TRBJ1-1; the D gene is possibly TRBD1 (5 bases). V lost 4 bases and J lost 5, with 17 bases in between. The CDR3 consists of 15 residues. From germline, CDR1 is MGHRA and CDR2 YSYEKL. CDR3 sequence: CASSPGSLRGTEAFF. CDR3 bases: TGCGCCAGCAGCCCGGGTTCTTTACGGGGGACTGAAGCTTTCTTT.

CDR3 loop: CASSEFGDSQETQYF. The CDR3 region has the DNA TGTGCCAGCAGTGAATTCGGGGACTCCCAAGAGACCCAGTACTTC. V and J are TRBV25-1 and TRBJ2-5, with D perhaps matching TRBD2 (6 bases). V lost 1 base to trimming and J lost 1 base, with 10 bases between them. This CDR3 spans 15 amino acids. Looked up from germline, CDR1 is MGHDK and CDR2 is SYGVNS. Full variable domain (remainder filled in from reference TRBV25-1 and TRBJ2-5): EADIYQTPRYLVIGTGKKITLECSQTMGHDKMYWYQQDPGMELHLIHYSYGVNSTEKGDLSSESTVSRIRTEHFPLTLESARPSHTSQYLCASSEFGDSQETQYFGPGTRLLVL.

This clonotype showed up just a few times. The chain uses TRBV4-2 and TRBJ2-7; D uncertain. Between the trimmed V and J ends, which lost 4 bases and 0 bases, there was a span of 22 bases. Germline-derived CDR1 and CDR2 are LGHNA and YNFKEQ. This CDR3 is built from 18 residues. The CDR3 DNA is TGTGCCAGCAGCCCCACCCCCTCAGTGGAAGACGACTCCTACGAGCAGTACTTC. Translating it yields CASSPTPSVEDDSYEQYF.

This clonotype was counted between two and nine times. The chain has TRBV15 and TRBJ2-2; D is perhaps TRBD1 (7 bases). Trimming removed 5 bases from V and 3 bases from J, with 19 bases in between. CDR1 and CDR2 (germline): LNHNV, YYDKDF (reference sequence). The CDR3 length is 17 residues. CDR3 sequence reads: CATSAGLEGAYTGELFF. CDR3 nucleotide sequence: TGTGCCACCAGCGCTGGTTTGGAGGGGGCCTACACCGGGGAGCTGTTTTTT. The variable domain in full, with the rest retrieved from reference TRBV15 and TRBJ2-2, is DAMVIQNPRYQVTQFGKPVTLSCSQTLNHNVMYWYQQKSSQAPKLLFHYYDKDFNNEADTPDNFQSRRPNTSFCFLDIRSPGLGDTAMYLCATSAGLEGAYTGELFFGEGSRLTVL.

The table lists this clonotype with a few counts. The chain is built from TRBV7-9 and TRBJ2-1; no definite D call. The ends were cut back, 8 bases at V and 2 bases at J, with 4 bases in the middle. Germline values: CDR1 SEHNR, CDR2 FQNEAQ (reference sequence). The CDR3 is 11 amino acids. The CDR3 DNA is TGTGCCAGCGGCACCTACAATGAGCAGTTCTTC. Translating it yields CASGTYNEQFF.

This chain connects TRBV2 to TRBJ1-1; the match to TRBD1 covers 7 bases. This CDR3 is built from 13 residues. Per the germline V gene, CDR1 is SNHLY and CDR2 is FYNNEI. V shed 4 bases and J 6 bases; nucleotides not matched to a gene: 5. Here the CDR3 DNA reads TGTGCCAGCAGTGCAAGGGGGCCCGCTGAAGCTTTCTTT. This codes for CASSARGPAEAFF.

V usage is TRBV27 and J usage is TRBJ2-1; 7 bases line up with TRBD2. Germline CDR1 and CDR2: MNHEY and SMNVEV (reference sequence). J gave up 7 bases and V 1 base, and 10 bases lay outside the gene matches. CDR3 length: 16 amino acids. CDR3 DNA sequence: TGTGCCAGCAGTTTATGGGTAGCGGGCCCGTTGAATGAGCAGTTCTTC. Its translation: CASSLWVAGPLNEQFF.

This clonotype was found a few times. V and J are TRBV5-1 and TRBJ2-3, with a weak D call TRBD2 (6 bases). The germline V gene encodes CDR1 SGHRS and CDR2 YFSETQ. The V end lost 4 bases, the J end lost 1 base, and 16 bases lay between the germline ends. The CDR3 length is 16 residues. As DNA, the CDR3 is TGCGCCAGCAGCCCGCTACCCGGGACTGGCACAGATACGCAGTATTTT. It translates to CASSPLPGTGTDTQYF.

There are many counts of this clonotype. The rearrangement joins TRBV3-1 to TRBJ2-1; a possible D gene is TRBD2 (5 bases). Germline-derived CDR1 and CDR2 are LGHDT and YNNKEL (reference sequence). Trimming pared 1 base from V and 6 bases from J, leaving 7 bases between. This CDR3 spans 13 amino acids. CDR3 residues: CASSQASGNEQFF. The CDR3 nucleotides read TGTGCCAGCAGCCAAGCAAGCGGCAATGAGCAGTTCTTC.

This clonotype has at least ten counts. This rearrangement joins TRBV6-5 to TRBJ1-6; 9 nucleotides agree with TRBD1. V dropped 6 bases and J dropped 7; count of bases not matched to a gene: 7. This CDR3 contains 15 residues. CDR1 MNHEY and CDR2 SVGAGI come from the germline V gene. The CDR3 reads CASSPGQGYNSPLHF. The CDR3 bases are TGTGCCAGCAGCCCGGGACAGGGTTACAATTCACCCCTCCACTTT.

The J gene is TRBJ1-2, the V gene TRBV5-1, with unresolved D. Trimming pared 5 bases from V and 8 bases from J, leaving 16 bases between. The CDR3 totals 13 residues. Germline CDR1 and CDR2: SGHRS and YFSETQ. The CDR3 DNA follows: TGCGCCAGCAGTAACAGTCTCCTGTCGGGCTACACCTTC. Encoded protein: CASSNSLLSGYTF.

This rearrangement joins TRBV10-3 to TRBJ1-5; a possible D gene is TRBD1 (5 bases). Between the trimmed V and J ends, which lost 7 bases and 0 bases, there was a span of 7 bases. The CDR3 consists of 13 residues. The germline gives CDR1 ENHRY, CDR2 SYGVKD. CDR3 coding DNA: TGTGCCATCACCGACAGTAGCAATCAGCCCCAGCATTTT. Protein: CAITDSSNQPQHF.

J is TRBJ1-1 and V is TRBV7-2; 8 bases agree with TRBD1. The CDR3 is made up of 12 amino acids. Trimming took 7 bases from V and 9 from J; bases not matched to a gene: 7. Germline V gene data show CDR1 as SGHTA and CDR2 as FQGNSA. DNA of the CDR3: TGTGCCAGCACCAAACGACAGGGGCAAGCTTTCTTT. Translation: CASTKRQGQAFF.

The J gene is TRBJ1-1, the V gene TRBV5-4; D uncertain. V gave up 1 base and J gave up 1 base, with 14 bases separating them. CDR1 is SGHNT and CDR2 is YYREEE in the germline V gene (reference sequence). CDR3 length: 16 residues. The CDR3 is CASSLPSSGRNTEAFF. CDR3 DNA sequence: TGTGCCAGCAGCTTGCCCTCCAGTGGGAGGAACACTGAAGCTTTCTTT. Based on the CDR3 plus reference TRBV5-4 and TRBJ1-1, the full variable domain is ETGVTQSPTHLIKTRGQQVTLRCSSQSGHNTVSWYQQALGQGPQFIFQYYREEENGRGNFPPRFSGLQFPNYSSELNVNALELDDSALYLCASSLPSSGRNTEAFFGQGTRLTVV.

The chain joins TRBV5-1 to TRBJ2-1; 12 nucleotides agree with TRBD2. The trim removed 5 bases at V and 7 bases at J, leaving 7 bases unmatched. The germline V gene encodes CDR1 SGHRS and CDR2 YFSETQ. CDR3 length: 15 amino acids. CDR3 DNA: TGCGCCAGCAGGGGCGGACTAGCGGGGTTGAATGAGCAGTTCTTC. Translated, it gives CASRGGLAGLNEQFF. The complete variable domain, with remaining parts taken from reference TRBV5-1 and TRBJ2-1, reads KAGVTQTPRYLIKTRGQQVTLSCSPISGHRSVSWYQQTPGQGLQFLFEYFSETQRNKGNFPGRFSGRQFSNSRSEMNVSTLELGDSALYLCASRGGLAGLNEQFFGPGTRLTVL.

The chain couples TRBV11-2 to TRBJ2-1, with D maybe TRBD2 (5 bases). The germline V gene encodes CDR1 SGHAT and CDR2 FQNNGV. There are 16 residues in the CDR3. Trimming stripped 1 base from V and 1 base from J, with 11 bases between. DNA of the CDR3: TGTGCCAGCAGCTTAGGAACTCGGGGATCCTACAATGAGCAGTTCTTC. The encoded protein is CASSLGTRGSYNEQFF.

This clonotype was seen a handful of times. CDR3 sequence reads: CASKSSGEARNEQFF. Here the CDR3 DNA reads TGTGCCAGCAAGTCCTCTGGGGAGGCGCGCAATGAGCAGTTCTTC. V and J are TRBV28 and TRBJ2-1, with D possibly being TRBD2 (6 bases). Deletions cut 7 bases from V and 6 bases from J, with 19 bases between. This CDR3 contains 15 residues. CDR1 and CDR2 (germline): MDHEN, SYDVKM.

The rearrangement uses TRBV4-3 and TRBJ2-7, with a weak D call TRBD2 (7 bases). The CDR3 length is 15 residues. CDR1 is LGHNA and CDR2 is YSLEER in the germline V gene. Trimming removed 0 bases at V and 3 bases at J, with 12 bases between. The CDR3: CASSQEWRGGYEQYF. In DNA, the CDR3 is TGCGCCAGCAGCCAAGAGTGGAGGGGGGGCTACGAGCAGTACTTC.

This clonotype has more than one count but fewer than ten. This chain uses TRBV15 with TRBJ2-7, with TRBD2 matching over 9 bases. V trimming: 0 bases; J trimming: 3 bases; junction bases outside the gene matches: 6. The germline gives CDR1 LNHNV, CDR2 YYDKDF (reference sequence). This CDR3 is built from 16 residues. CDR3 region: CATSRDPGLADYEQYV. The CDR3 coding sequence is TGTGCCACCAGCAGAGATCCGGGACTAGCTGACTACGAGCAGTACGTC.

This clonotype was found a few times. J is TRBJ2-5 and V is TRBV5-1; TRBD1 matches at 7 bases. Germline values: CDR1 SGHRS, CDR2 YFSETQ. The CDR3 is made up of 16 amino acids. The V segment lost 0 bases and the J segment 1 base; nucleotides outside the gene matches: 6. The CDR3 nucleotides are TGCGCCAGCAGCTTGGCCGGGACAGTCTCCCAAGAGACCCAGTACTTC. This translates into CASSLAGTVSQETQYF.

This clonotype turned up a few times. V is TRBV6-4 and J is TRBJ2-1; perhaps TRBD2 as D (6 bases). The V gene's germline CDR1 is MRHNA and CDR2 SNTAGT. V shed 7 bases and J shed 6 bases, with 16 bases lying between them. The CDR3 is 14 amino acids. The CDR3 nucleotides are TGTGCCAGCATCGAGGGACGGAGGGGCAATGAGCAGTTCTTC. This sequence encodes CASIEGRRGNEQFF.

The rearrangement links TRBV9 to TRBJ1-1; no clear D. In germline, CDR1 is SGDLS, CDR2 YYNGEE. The CDR3 consists of 13 residues. With 4 bases removed from V and 5 bases from J, the gap between germline ends came to 12 bases. The CDR3 region has the DNA TGTGCCAGCAGCTTTTGGAGGGATACTGAAGCTTTCTTT. Residues: CASSFWRDTEAFF.

The genes are TRBV7-2 and TRBJ1-3; 7 bases are a match to TRBD1. The CDR3 runs 14 residues. Germline V lookup: CDR1 SGHTA, CDR2 FQGNSA. With V trimmed by 1 base and J by 4 bases, 1 base remained unmatched. CDR3 region: CASSLVQGGNTIYF. CDR3 in DNA: TGTGCCAGCAGCTTAGTACAGGGGGGAAACACCATATATTTT.

This clonotype was detected only a few times. The J gene is TRBJ2-1, the V gene TRBV3-1; a possible D gene is TRBD2 (6 bases). This CDR3 is 12 amino acids long. The V end was cut by 3 bases, the J end by 10 bases, with 10 bases between. The germline V gene has CDR1 LGHDT and CDR2 YNNKEL (reference sequence). CDR3 nucleotide sequence: TGTGCCAGCAGCCAGGGAAGCGGGGAGCAGTTCTTC. Residues: CASSQGSGEQFF.

This sequence joins TRBV28 and TRBJ1-6, with 8 bases aligning to TRBD1. V trimming: 1 base; J trimming: 5 bases; junction bases outside the gene matches: 4. CDR1 MDHEN and CDR2 SYDVKM come from the germline V gene. The CDR3 consists of 16 residues. CDR3 amino acids: CASSLSGQGHNSPLHF. The CDR3 coding sequence is TGTGCCAGCAGTTTATCCGGACAGGGACATAATTCACCCCTCCACTTT.

A few counts support this clonotype. The gene calls are TRBV12-3 or TRBV12-4 and TRBJ2-2, with TRBD1 matching over 8 bases. Trimming took 2 bases from V and 3 from J; bases not matched to a gene: 5. The CDR3 is 16 amino acids. CDR3 DNA sequence: TGTGCCAGCAGTTTAAGTGACAGGGGAGACACCGGGGAGCTGTTTTTT. Translated: CASSLSDRGDTGELFF.

V usage is TRBV7-2 and J usage is TRBJ2-5; D is undetermined. The ends were cut back, 1 base at V and 3 bases at J, with 9 bases in the middle. CDR1 and CDR2 from the germline V gene are SGHTA and FQGNSA. The CDR3 consists of 14 residues. CDR3 sequence: CASSLVWQKETQYF. The CDR3 coding sequence is TGTGCCAGCAGCTTAGTGTGGCAGAAAGAGACCCAGTACTTC.